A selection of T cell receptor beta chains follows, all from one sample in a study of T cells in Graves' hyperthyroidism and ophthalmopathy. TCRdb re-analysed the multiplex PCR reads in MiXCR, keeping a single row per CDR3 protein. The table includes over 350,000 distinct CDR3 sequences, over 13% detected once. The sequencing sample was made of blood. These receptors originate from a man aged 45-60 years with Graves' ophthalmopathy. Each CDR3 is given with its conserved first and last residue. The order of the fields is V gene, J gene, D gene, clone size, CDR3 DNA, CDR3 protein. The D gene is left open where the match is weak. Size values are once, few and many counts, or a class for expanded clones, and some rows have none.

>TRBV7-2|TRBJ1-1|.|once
TGTGCCAGCAGCCTTGCAGGGTTCACTGAAGCTTTCTTT
CASSLAGFTEAFF
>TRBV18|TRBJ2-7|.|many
TGTGCCAGCTCACGACGGAATGGTCCCTCCTACGAGCAGTACTTC
CASSRRNGPSYEQYF
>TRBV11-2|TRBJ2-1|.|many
TGTGCCAGCAGTCGCTACGGTGCCCGGGATAACAATGAGCAGTTCTTC
CASSRYGARDNNEQFF
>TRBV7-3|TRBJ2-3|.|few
TGTGCCAGCAGCTTACGCTCGCGGTCACATAGCACAGATACGCAGTATTTT
CASSLRSRSHSTDTQYF
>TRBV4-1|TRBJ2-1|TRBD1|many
TGCGCCAGCAGCCAACCGGGACAGGGGGTCTACAATGAGCAGTTCTTC
CASSQPGQGVYNEQFF
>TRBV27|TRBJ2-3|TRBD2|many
TGTGCCAGCAGCCGAACCCTACCCGGGCTAGCGGGACGGGGAGATACGCAGTATTTT
CASSRTLPGLAGRGDTQYF
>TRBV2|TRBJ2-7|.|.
TGTGCCAGCAGTGTTTCCTACGGGCAGTACTTC
CASSVSYGQYF
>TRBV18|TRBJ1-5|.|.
TGTGCCAGCTCATTCCCCGGTCCTCACAGTCAGCCCCAGCATTTT
CASSFPGPHSQPQHF
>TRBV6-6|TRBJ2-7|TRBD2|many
TGTGCCAGCAGTTACTCGGGTAGCGGGAGATACGAGCAGTACTTC
CASSYSGSGRYEQYF
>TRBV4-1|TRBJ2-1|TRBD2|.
TGCGCCAGCAGCCAAGAAATTCGGCTAGCGGGAGCCAGCAATGAGCAGTTCTTC
CASSQEIRLAGASNEQFF
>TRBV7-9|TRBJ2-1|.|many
TGTGCCAGCAGCTTAGTACAGGGGCAATTAGGTCTAGCGGCCTACAATGAGCAGTTCTTC
CASSLVQGQLGLAAYNEQFF
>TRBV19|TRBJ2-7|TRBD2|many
TGTGCCAGTAGTATAAAAGCTAGCGGAGGCTACGAGCAGTACTTC
CASSIKASGGYEQYF
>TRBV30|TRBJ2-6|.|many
TGTGCCTGGAGTACCTTTCTAGGGTCTGGGGCCAACGTCCTGACTTTC
CAWSTFLGSGANVLTF
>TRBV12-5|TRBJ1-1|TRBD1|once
TGTGCTAGTGCCATAACCGGGACAGGGGTGAACACTGAAGCTTTCTTT
CASAITGTGVNTEAFF
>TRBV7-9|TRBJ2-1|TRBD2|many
TGTGCCAGCAGCCCCCGCGGTAGCGGGAACCATGAGCAGTTCTTC
CASSPRGSGNHEQFF
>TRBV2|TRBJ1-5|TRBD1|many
TGTGCCAGCACTGGGACAGGCCTCAATCAGCCCCAGCATTTT
CASTGTGLNQPQHF
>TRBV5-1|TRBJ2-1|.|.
TGCGCCAGCAGCCTCGGGCAGAACTGCAATGAGCAGTTCTTC
CASSLGQNCNEQFF
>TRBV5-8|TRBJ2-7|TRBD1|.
TGTAGGACAGGCACCTACGAGCAGTACTTC
CRTGTYEQYF
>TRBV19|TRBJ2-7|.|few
TGTGCCAGTAGTATATTGGCAGGTCACATCTACGAGCAGTACTTC
CASSILAGHIYEQYF
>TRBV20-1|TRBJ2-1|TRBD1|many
TGCAGTGCTAGAGATAGGTGGGACAGGGGGCAAAATGAGCAGTTCTTC
CSARDRWDRGQNEQFF
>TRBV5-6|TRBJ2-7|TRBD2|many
TGTGCCAGCAGCATGACTAGCGGGACCTACGAGCAGTACTTC
CASSMTSGTYEQYF
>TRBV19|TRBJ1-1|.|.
TGTGCCAGTACCATGGGGGCTGCCTATTTTGACACTGAAGCTTTCTTT
CASTMGAAYFDTEAFF
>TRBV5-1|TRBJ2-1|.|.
TGCGCCAGCAGCTTGGTTTTAGCGGAGAGGGGGAATGAGCAGTTCTTC
CASSLVLAERGNEQFF
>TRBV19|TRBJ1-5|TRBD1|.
TGTGCCAGTAGTACACAACCCGACAGGGTGTTCGGCAATCAGCCCCAGCATTTT
CASSTQPDRVFGNQPQHF
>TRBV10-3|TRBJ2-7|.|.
TGTGCCAGCAGTTCCCAGGGGTTGGGCGAGCAGTACTTC
CASSSQGLGEQYF
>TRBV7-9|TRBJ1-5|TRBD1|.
TGTGCCAGCAGCTTAGAGGGGGCAGCTGTTAATCAGCCCCAGCATTTT
CASSLEGAAVNQPQHF
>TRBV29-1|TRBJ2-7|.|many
TGCAGCGTTGCTCCGGGGAACTACGAGCAGTACTTC
CSVAPGNYEQYF
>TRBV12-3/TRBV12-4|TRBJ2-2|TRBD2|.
TGTGCCAGCAGTTTATGGACTAGCGGAACCGGGGAGCGGTTTTTT
CASSLWTSGTGERFF
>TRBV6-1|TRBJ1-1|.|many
TGTGCCAGCAGTGGACGGACGAACACTGAAGCTTTCTTT
CASSGRTNTEAFF
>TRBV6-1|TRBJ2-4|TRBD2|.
TGCGCCAGCAGTGAGCTGGGACTAGCGGGTGGACTAGCCAAAAACATTCAGTACTTC
CASSELGLAGGLAKNIQYF
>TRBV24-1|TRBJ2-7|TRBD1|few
TGTGCCACCAGTGATCAAAACCGGGACAGGGGGCACTACGAGCAGTACTTC
CATSDQNRDRGHYEQYF
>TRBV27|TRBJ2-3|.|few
TGTGCCAGCAGCTCGGGGGTGGGGGACACGCAGTATTTT
CASSSGVGDTQYF
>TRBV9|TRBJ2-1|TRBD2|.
TGTGCCAGCAGCGTAGCTTGGGGGGAGGGAGAGCAGTTCTTC
CASSVAWGEGEQFF
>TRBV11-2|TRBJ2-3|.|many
TGTGCCAGCAGCTTTCGGCGGGTGAGCACAGATACGCAGTATTTT
CASSFRRVSTDTQYF
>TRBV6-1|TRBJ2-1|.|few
TGTGCCAGCAGCGAGACAAGAGGGGAGGAGCAGTTCTTC
CASSETRGEEQFF
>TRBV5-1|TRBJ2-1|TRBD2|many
TGCGCCAGCAGCCTGCATGGGCTAGCGGGAGGTAGGGCCTACAATGAGCAGTTCTTC
CASSLHGLAGGRAYNEQFF
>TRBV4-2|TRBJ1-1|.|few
TGTGCCAGCAGCCAAGATACACGGTTTGGGACCCGGGGGAATATGAACACTGAAGCTTTCTTT
CASSQDTRFGTRGNMNTEAFF
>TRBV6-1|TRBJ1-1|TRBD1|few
TGTGCCAGCGTGGACAGGGAAGACACTGAAGCTTTCTTT
CASVDREDTEAFF
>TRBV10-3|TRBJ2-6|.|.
TGTGCCATCAGTGTCCTCCCTGGGCGGGCCAACGTCCTGACTTTC
CAISVLPGRANVLTF
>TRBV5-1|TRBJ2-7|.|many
TGCGCCAGCAGCTTGGCCGGCGGGACAGAGATCTACGAGCAGTACTTC
CASSLAGGTEIYEQYF
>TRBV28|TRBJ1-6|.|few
TGTGCCAGCAGCAAGGACAGATATAATTCACCCCTCCACTTT
CASSKDRYNSPLHF
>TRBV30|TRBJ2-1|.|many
TGTGCCTGGGCGTCGGGTGAGCAGTTCTTC
CAWASGEQFF
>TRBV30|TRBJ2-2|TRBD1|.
TGTGCCAGTTTCGACAGGGGGCGAACCGGGGAGCTGTTTTTT
CASFDRGRTGELFF
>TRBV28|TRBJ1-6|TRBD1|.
TGTGCCAGCACCCGACAGGGGGCCAATTCACCCCTCCACTTT
CASTRQGANSPLHF
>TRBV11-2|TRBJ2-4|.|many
TGTGCCAGCAGCGGGGGACAAGGAAACATTCAGTACTTC
CASSGGQGNIQYF
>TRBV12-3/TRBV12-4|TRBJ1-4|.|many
TGTGCCAGCAGTTTGTGGGAAAAACTGTTTTTT
CASSLWEKLFF
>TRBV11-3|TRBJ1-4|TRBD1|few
TGTGCCAGCAGCCTCGCGGACAGGGTGGACGAAAAACTGTTTTTT
CASSLADRVDEKLFF
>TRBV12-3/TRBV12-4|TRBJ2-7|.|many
TGTGCCAGCAGTTTAGCGCCGCGACAGGCTGTAATAGAGCAGTACTTC
CASSLAPRQAVIEQYF
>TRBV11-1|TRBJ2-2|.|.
TGTGCCAGCAGCTCAGGGCCGAACACCGGGAAGCTGTTTTTT
CASSSGPNTGKLFF
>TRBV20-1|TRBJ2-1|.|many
TGCAGTGCTAGAGAAAATGAGCAGTTCTTC
CSARENEQFF
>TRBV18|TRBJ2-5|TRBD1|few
TGTGCCAGCTCACCCGGGACAGGGCGTGGTGAGACCCAGTACTTC
CASSPGTGRGETQYF
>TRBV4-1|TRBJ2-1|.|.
TGCGCCAGCAGCCAAGGGACTGGATACAATGAGCAGTTCTTC
CASSQGTGYNEQFF
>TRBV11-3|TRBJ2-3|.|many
TGTGCCAGCAGCTCTCAATCAGGGGCGATCTTTAGCACAGATACGCAGTATTTT
CASSSQSGAIFSTDTQYF